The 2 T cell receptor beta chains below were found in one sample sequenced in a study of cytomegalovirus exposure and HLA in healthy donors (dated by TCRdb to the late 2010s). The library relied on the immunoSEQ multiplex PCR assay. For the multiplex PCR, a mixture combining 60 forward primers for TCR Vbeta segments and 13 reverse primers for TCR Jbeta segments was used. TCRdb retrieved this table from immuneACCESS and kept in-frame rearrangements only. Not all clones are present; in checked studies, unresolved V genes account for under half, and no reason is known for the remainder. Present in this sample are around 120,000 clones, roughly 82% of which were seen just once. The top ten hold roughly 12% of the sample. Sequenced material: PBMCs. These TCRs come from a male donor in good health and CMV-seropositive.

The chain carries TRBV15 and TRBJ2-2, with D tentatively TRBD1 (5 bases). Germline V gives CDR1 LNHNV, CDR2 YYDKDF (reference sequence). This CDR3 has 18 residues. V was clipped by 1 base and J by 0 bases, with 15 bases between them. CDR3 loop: CATSRGREWTPNTGELFF. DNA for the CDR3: TGTGCCACCAGCAGAGGCCGCGAATGGACACCGAACACCGGGGAGCTGTTTTTT.

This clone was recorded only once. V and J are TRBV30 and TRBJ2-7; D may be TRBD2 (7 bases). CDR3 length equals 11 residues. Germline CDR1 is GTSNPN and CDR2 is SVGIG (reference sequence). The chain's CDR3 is CAWGGANEQYF. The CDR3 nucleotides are TGTGCATGGGGGGGCGCCAACGAGCAGTACTTC. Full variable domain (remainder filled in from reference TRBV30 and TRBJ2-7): SQTIHQWPATLVQPVGSPLSLECTVEGTSNPNLYWYRQAAGRGLQLLFYSVGIGQISSEVPQNLSASRPQDRQFILSSKKLLLSDSGFYLCAWGGANEQYFGPGTRLTVT.